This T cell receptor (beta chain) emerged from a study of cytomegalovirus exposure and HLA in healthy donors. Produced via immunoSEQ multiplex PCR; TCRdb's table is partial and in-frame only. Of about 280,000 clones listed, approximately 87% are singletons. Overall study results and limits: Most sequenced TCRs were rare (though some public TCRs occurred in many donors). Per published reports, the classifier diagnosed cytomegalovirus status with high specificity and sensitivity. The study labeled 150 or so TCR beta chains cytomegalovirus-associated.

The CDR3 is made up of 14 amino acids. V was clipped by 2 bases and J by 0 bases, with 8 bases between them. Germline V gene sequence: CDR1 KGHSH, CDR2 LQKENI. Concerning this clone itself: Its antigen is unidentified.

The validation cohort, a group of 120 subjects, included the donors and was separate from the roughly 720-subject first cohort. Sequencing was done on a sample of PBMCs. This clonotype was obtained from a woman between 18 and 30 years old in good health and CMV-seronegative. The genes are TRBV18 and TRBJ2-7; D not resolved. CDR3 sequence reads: CASSPDGFSYEQYF. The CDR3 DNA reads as TGTGCCAGCTCACCAGACGGGTTCTCCTACGAGCAGTACTTC.